Following are 12 T cell receptor beta chains from one sample sequenced in a study of T cell repertoires in cytomegalovirus infection. TCRdb reprocessed the reads via MiXCR and lists one record per CDR3 protein. The repertoire holds about 460,000 distinct CDR3 sequences, with about 11% as singletons. Sequencing was performed on PBMCs. Source of these receptors: a human donor in good health (CMV status not recorded). Some clones in this sample may be carry-over from other donors' samples.

This clonotype occurred a few times. The chain has TRBV27 and TRBJ1-2; 7 bases are a match to TRBD1. This CDR3 comprises 15 residues. CDR1 is MNHEY, CDR2 SMNVEV, per germline (reference sequence). V shed 2 bases, J shed 3 bases, and the junction held 6 bases outside the gene matches. The CDR3 loop is CASSLQGGLDYGYTF. The CDR3 coding sequence is TGTGCCAGCAGTTTACAAGGGGGCTTGGACTATGGCTACACCTTC.

This clonotype was detected ten times or more. The gene calls are TRBV12-3 or TRBV12-4 and TRBJ2-3; possibly TRBD2 for D (5 bases). The CDR3 runs 15 residues. V was trimmed by 1 base and J by 1 base, leaving 9 bases between them. The CDR3 reads CASSLGASRTDTQYF. The CDR3 DNA sequence: TGTGCCAGCAGTTTAGGGGCTAGCCGCACAGATACGCAGTATTTT.

A few counts support this clonotype. The rearrangement joins TRBV20-1 to TRBJ2-4; 7 bases match TRBD2. This CDR3 region has 13 residues. The J segment lost 3 bases and the V segment lost 6 bases, leaving 5 bases of the junction unmatched. CDR1 is DFQATT and CDR2 is SNEGSKA in the germline V gene (reference sequence). The CDR3 bases are TGCAGTGCGACTAGCTATGGCAAAAACATTCAGTACTTC. Translating gives CSATSYGKNIQYF.

The chain couples TRBV19 to TRBJ2-4, with 12 bases fitting TRBD2. Germline assignment: CDR1 LNHDA and CDR2 SQIVND (reference sequence). The V segment lost 2 bases and the J segment 3 bases; nucleotides outside the gene matches: 2. CDR3 size: 16 residues. This chain's CDR3 is CASSILAGGGKNIQYF. The CDR3 DNA reads TGTGCCAGTAGTATACTAGCGGGAGGGGGCAAAAACATTCAGTACTTC.

This clonotype was observed at least ten times. CDR3 sequence (DNA): TGTGCCAGCAGTGAGTTTAGGGTTTCCTCTGGGGCCAACGTCCTGACTTTC. This sequence encodes CASSEFRVSSGANVLTF. The gene calls are TRBV6-1 and TRBJ2-6; D uncertain. This CDR3 is built from 17 residues. The germline CDR1 and CDR2 sequences are MNHNS and SASEGT. The ends were cut back, 3 bases at V and 0 bases at J, with 12 bases in the middle.

The gene calls are TRBV9 and TRBJ2-1, with 10 bases that match TRBD2. The V gene's germline CDR1 is SGDLS and CDR2 YYNGEE. The V and J ends lost 4 bases and 8 bases, in that order; junction bases with no gene match: 6. The CDR3 is 14 amino acids. CDR3 region: CASSLSGGADEQFF. Written as DNA, the CDR3 is TGTGCCAGCAGCCTGAGCGGGGGGGCGGATGAGCAGTTCTTC.

The rearrangement joins TRBV30 to TRBJ1-2; D gene ambiguous. This CDR3 is 12 amino acids long. The germline V and J ends were trimmed by 6 bases and 8 bases, with 16 bases remaining between them. Germline CDR1 is GTSNPN and CDR2 is SVGIG (reference sequence). This CDR3 is CACVWVSEGYTF. In nucleotides, the CDR3 is TGTGCCTGCGTCTGGGTGTCGGAGGGCTACACCTTC. Together with reference TRBV30 and TRBJ1-2, the CDR3 gives the full variable domain: SQTIHQWPATLVQPVGSPLSLECTVEGTSNPNLYWYRQAAGRGLQLLFYSVGIGQISSEVPQNLSASRPQDRQFILSSKKLLLSDSGFYLCACVWVSEGYTFGSGTRLTVV.

This clonotype was seen repeatedly, ten times or more. The J gene is TRBJ2-1, the V gene TRBV28, with unresolved D. V was pared by 3 bases and J by 0 bases, with 9 bases between. This CDR3 region has 15 residues. Germline V gives CDR1 MDHEN, CDR2 SYDVKM. This CDR3 reads CASSFVPSSYNEQFF. CDR3 DNA sequence: TGTGCCAGCAGTTTTGTGCCTAGCTCCTACAATGAGCAGTTCTTC.

This clonotype appeared many times. V is TRBV7-2 and J is TRBJ1-2; the D gene is possibly TRBD1 (6 bases). The germline CDR1 and CDR2 sequences are SGHTA and FQGNSA. Trimming shortened V by 1 base and J by 8 bases, and 11 bases separated the two germline ends. This CDR3 is 13 amino acids long. CDR3 loop: CASSLERGGGYTF. CDR3 nucleotide sequence: TGTGCCAGCAGCTTAGAAAGAGGGGGGGGCTACACCTTC.

The sample holds a few counts of this clonotype. The rearrangement joins TRBV3-1 to TRBJ1-1; no firm D call. The germline V gene encodes CDR1 LGHDT and CDR2 YNNKEL (reference sequence). V was clipped by 1 base and J by 2 bases, with 8 bases between them. The CDR3 loop spans 14 amino acids. CDR3 nucleotides: TGTGCCAGCAGCCAAGTCTATGGTAACACTGAAGCTTTCTTT. The encoded protein is CASSQVYGNTEAFF.

This clonotype was seen repeatedly, ten times or more. This rearrangement joins TRBV28 to TRBJ2-7, with D perhaps matching TRBD2 (6 bases). V lost 3 bases and J 2 bases, leaving 14 bases between the germline ends. The CDR3 is made up of 15 amino acids. CDR1 MDHEN and CDR2 SYDVKM come from the germline V gene. CDR3 nucleotide sequence: TGTGCCAGCAGTTTTGGGAGGCCAGCAACCTACGAGCAGTACTTC. Its translation: CASSFGRPATYEQYF.

This clonotype was seen ten or more times. The chain carries TRBV18 and TRBJ1-1, with TRBD1 as a possible D gene (5 bases). This CDR3 contains 15 residues. CDR1 and CDR2 from the germline V gene are KGHSH and LQKENI. Trimming cost V 3 bases and J 3 bases, with 14 bases left between them. The CDR3 coding sequence is TGTGCCAGCTCACCCAATCAGGGCCCGGACACTGAAGCTTTCTTT. Translation: CASSPNQGPDTEAFF.